These T cell receptor beta chains were read from a single sample in a study of early T cells in non-severe SARS-CoV-2 infection. Using its own MiXCR run on the 5' RACE reads, TCRdb lists one record per CDR3 protein. Of tens of thousands of distinct CDR3 sequences listed, 12% are singletons. Sequenced: whole blood. The origin of the receptors is an adult who was a healthcare worker with PCR-confirmed SARS-CoV-2 infection or an uninfected control (not recorded which). The CDR3 runs from the conserved cysteine through the conserved F or W. Fields, in order: clone size, J gene, D gene, V gene, CDR3 protein, CDR3 DNA. The D gene is left open where the match is weak. Part of the rows lack a size; the others show once, few, many or a class for expanded clones.

many	TRBJ2-5	TRBD1	TRBV5-1	CASRRQGIGETQYF	TGCGCCAGCAGGAGACAGGGGATTGGAGAGACCCAGTACTTC
-	TRBJ2-7	-	TRBV4-2	CASSQDLLNYEQYF	TGTGCCAGCAGCCAAGATCTTCTGAACTACGAGCAGTACTTC
few	TRBJ2-5	TRBD2	TRBV15	CATTSGGAEETQYF	TGTGCCACCACTAGCGGGGGGGCGGAAGAGACCCAGTACTTC
-	TRBJ2-2	-	TRBV30	CAWRSVRTLTGELFF	TGTGCCTGGAGGTCCGTCAGGACTCTCACCGGGGAGCTGTTTTTT
-	TRBJ2-5	TRBD1	TRBV27	CASSFGQAQYF	TGTGCCAGCAGTTTCGGACAGGCCCAGTACTTC
few	TRBJ2-1	-	TRBV18	CASSPFDSVNEQFF	TGTGCCAGCTCACCATTTGATTCCGTCAATGAGCAGTTCTTC
-	TRBJ2-1	-	TRBV29-1	CSARQYSYNEQFF	TGCAGCGCCCGACAGTACTCCTACAATGAGCAGTTCTTC
few	TRBJ2-5	-	TRBV7-7	CASSLEKDSTLAGETQYF	TGTGCTAGCAGCTTGGAGAAGGACAGCACCCTCGCGGGGGAGACCCAGTACTTC
many	TRBJ1-1	-	TRBV20-1	CSAPPLGRGRFTEAFF	TGCAGTGCCCCCCCACTCGGCAGGGGACGGTTCACTGAAGCTTTCTTT
many	TRBJ2-1	TRBD2	TRBV11-2	CASSLVGLADYNEQFF	TGTGCCAGCAGCTTAGTAGGGCTAGCGGATTACAATGAGCAGTTCTTC